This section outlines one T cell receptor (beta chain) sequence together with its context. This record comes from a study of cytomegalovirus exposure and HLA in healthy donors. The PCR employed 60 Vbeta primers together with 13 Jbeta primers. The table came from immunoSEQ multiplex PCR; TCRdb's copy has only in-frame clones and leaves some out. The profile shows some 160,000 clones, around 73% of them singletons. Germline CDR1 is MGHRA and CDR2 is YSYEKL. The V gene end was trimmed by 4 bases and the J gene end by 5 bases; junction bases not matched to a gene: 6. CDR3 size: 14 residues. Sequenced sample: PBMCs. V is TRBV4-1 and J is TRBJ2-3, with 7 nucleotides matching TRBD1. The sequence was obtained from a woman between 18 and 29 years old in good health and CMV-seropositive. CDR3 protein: CASSLRQGEDTQYF. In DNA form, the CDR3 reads TGCGCCAGCAGCCTGCGACAGGGTGAAGATACGCAGTATTTT.